The 21 T cell receptor beta chains presented below share a single source sample, sequenced in a study of blood T cells in healthy people across ages. Combining a sample-barcoded 5' primer with a J-beta primer mix, a second PCR ran for roughly 7 to 12 cycles. TCRdb recomputed calls from the 5' RACE reads with MiXCR, one row per CDR3 protein. The profile covers about 640,000 distinct CDR3 sequences, with 58% appearing a single time and approximately 37% taken by the ten largest. The specimen sequenced was blood. The receptors originated from a man aged 55 to 70 in good health.

J is TRBJ1-6 and V is TRBV7-2; 10 bases match TRBD1. The CDR3 covers 18 residues. V shed 1 base, J shed 4 bases, and the junction held 7 bases outside the gene matches. Germline V CDR1 and CDR2: SGHTA, FQGNSA. CDR3: CASSLGLDRGSYNSPLHF. CDR3 DNA sequence: TGTGCCAGCAGCTTAGGTCTGGACAGGGGGAGTTATAATTCACCCCTCCACTTT.

CDR3: CASSPSGGAAYNEQFF. The CDR3 bases are TGCGCCAGCAGCCCTAGCGGGGGGGCCGCATACAATGAGCAGTTCTTC. This rearrangement joins TRBV5-1 to TRBJ2-1, with 12 bases that match TRBD2. Per the germline V gene, CDR1 is SGHRS and CDR2 is YFSETQ. This CDR3 has 16 amino acids. J was trimmed by 4 bases and V by 4 bases; bases with no gene match: 6.

The chain employs TRBV13 and TRBJ2-5; a possible D gene is TRBD2 (5 bases). Trimming took off 0 bases at V and 2 bases at J, with 13 bases between the two ends. Germline V gene sequence: CDR1 PRHDT, CDR2 FYEKMQ (reference sequence). This CDR3 comprises 16 residues. CDR3 DNA sequence: TGTGCCAGCAGCTTAGGCCTCGGCGAGCGGCAAGAGACCCAGTACTTC. Amino acids: CASSLGLGERQETQYF. Supplemented by reference TRBV13 and TRBJ2-5, the full variable domain reads AAGVIQSPRHLIKEKRETATLKCYPIPRHDTVYWYQQGPGQDPQFLISFYEKMQSDKGSIPDRFSAQQFSDYHSELNMSSLELGDSALYFCASSLGLGERQETQYFGPGTRLLVL.

This chain connects TRBV10-3 to TRBJ2-7, with TRBD2 matching 7 bases. The tail of the sequence fits TRBJ2-5 better, so the J call may be wrong. CDR1 and CDR2 from the germline V gene are ENHRY and SYGVKD. The CDR3 spans 14 residues. CDR3 residues: CAISGGREGETQYF. DNA of the CDR3: TGTGCCATCAGTGGTGGCAGGGAGGGGGAGACCCAGTACTTC.

This clonotype rates as medium-sized. The genes are TRBV5-1 and TRBJ2-1, with 10 positions matching TRBD2. Germline V gene lookup returns CDR1 SGHRS and CDR2 YFSETQ. The CDR3 is 15 amino acids. The junction had 3 bases not matched to a gene; V was cut back by 0 bases and J by 6 bases. In DNA, the CDR3 is TGCGCCAGCAGCTTGGCAGCGGGGGGGGTCAATGAGCAGTTCTTC. Translated, it gives CASSLAAGGVNEQFF.

The V call is TRBV2, the J call TRBJ2-1; 9 nucleotides match TRBD1. From germline, CDR1 is SNHLY and CDR2 FYNNEI. This CDR3 has 13 residues. The ends lost 5 bases at V and 6 bases at J; junction bases unmatched: 2. CDR3 coding DNA: TGTGCCAGCAGTCGACAGGGGGTCAATGAGCAGTTCTTC. Translated, it gives CASSRQGVNEQFF.

This chain uses TRBV7-2 with TRBJ2-5, with a possible D match to TRBD1 (5 bases). CDR3 size: 14 residues. The V and J ends lost 5 bases and 5 bases respectively, with 15 bases between them. Per germline, CDR1 SGHTA and CDR2 FQGNSA. CDR3 bases: TGTGCCAGCAGCCTGACAGCACGACGGGAGACCCAGTACTTC. It codes for CASSLTARRETQYF.

The CDR3 bases are TGCGCCAGCAGCCCCTTGGCCGGTGATCCGGGCTCCTACGAGCAGTACTTC. Translation: CASSPLAGDPGSYEQYF. The chain joins TRBV4-1 to TRBJ2-7; no firm D call. The V end was cut by 4 bases, the J end by 0 bases, with 19 bases between. From germline, CDR1 is MGHRA and CDR2 YSYEKL. The CDR3 extends over 17 amino acids.

This chain joins TRBV4-2 and TRBJ2-1; TRBD2 matches 11 bases. Germline V gives CDR1 LGHNA, CDR2 YNFKEQ. V trimming: 0 bases; J trimming: 6 bases; junction bases outside the gene matches: 13. This CDR3 has 19 amino acids. CDR3 amino acids: CASSQDVGGLAGGRNEQFF. CDR3 coding DNA: TGTGCCAGCAGCCAAGATGTCGGGGGCCTAGCGGGGGGTCGCAATGAGCAGTTCTTC.

The chain has TRBV2 and TRBJ2-2, with 8 bases lining up with TRBD1. The ends lost 7 bases at V and 4 bases at J; junction bases unmatched: 5. The CDR3 has 14 residues. Germline V lookup: CDR1 SNHLY, CDR2 FYNNEI. CDR3 DNA sequence: TGTGCCAGCAATGGACAGGGAAGCACCGGGGAGCTGTTTTTT. Encoded protein: CASNGQGSTGELFF.

This clonotype has only a few counts. J is TRBJ1-2 and V is TRBV6-5, with D possibly matching TRBD1 (6 bases). Trimming took off 6 bases at V and 8 bases at J, with 13 bases between the two ends. The CDR3 spans 12 residues. Germline CDR1 MNHEY, CDR2 SVGAGI. The CDR3 loop reads CASSRGEEGYTF. DNA of the CDR3: TGTGCCAGCAGCAGGGGAGAGGAGGGCTACACCTTC.

This clonotype has a handful of counts. The chain joins TRBV5-8 to TRBJ2-1; possibly TRBD2 for D (6 bases). V was clipped by 0 bases and J by 4 bases, with 11 bases between them. Germline V gives CDR1 SGHTS, CDR2 YDEGEE. This CDR3 contains 15 residues. The CDR3 DNA sequence: TGTGCCAGCAGCTTGGCCGGGGGTTTTTACAATGAGCAGTTCTTC. Its translation: CASSLAGGFYNEQFF.

The chain couples TRBV15 to TRBJ2-5, with 9 bases aligning to TRBD1. The CDR3 is 16 amino acids. V lost 1 base and J lost 11; bases outside the gene matches: 14. Germline values: CDR1 LNHNV, CDR2 YYDKDF (reference sequence). The CDR3 loop reads CATSRGSGTGNNEQYF. CDR3 coding DNA: TGTGCCACCAGCAGAGGAAGTGGGACAGGGAACAATGAGCAGTACTTC. Full variable domain (missing parts from reference TRBV15 and TRBJ2-5): DAMVIQNPRYQVTQFGKPVTLSCSQTLNHNVMYWYQQKSSQAPKLLFHYYDKDFNNEADTPDNFQSRRPNTSFCFLDIRSPGLGDTAMYLCATSRGSGTGNNEQYFGPGTRLLVL.

This clonotype was found many times. The V call is TRBV20-1, the J call TRBJ2-1; D possibly corresponds to TRBD2 (5 bases). This CDR3 comprises 14 residues. Trimming pared 0 bases from V and 10 bases from J, leaving 16 bases between. Germline loops: CDR1 DFQATT, CDR2 SNEGSKA (reference sequence). The chain's CDR3 is CSARDGSLRSEQFF. The CDR3 DNA reads as TGCAGTGCTAGAGATGGGAGCCTCAGAAGCGAGCAGTTCTTC.

This clonotype has more than one count but fewer than ten. The genes are TRBV5-1 and TRBJ1-6, with unresolved D. CDR3 length: 14 amino acids. Trimming left V 1 base short and J 7 bases short, with 9 bases between. Per the germline V gene, CDR1 is SGHRS and CDR2 is YFSETQ. The CDR3, as DNA: TGCGCCAGCAGCTTGTTTCCAGACAATTCACCCCTCCACTTT. Translation gives CASSLFPDNSPLHF.

This clonotype has a handful of counts. The chain is built from TRBV7-2 and TRBJ2-5; D unclear. The CDR3 totals 13 residues. Deletions cut 5 bases from V and 2 bases from J, with 9 bases between. Germline loops: CDR1 SGHTA, CDR2 FQGNSA. The chain's CDR3 is CASSRAYQETQYF. For the CDR3, the DNA is TGTGCCAGCAGCCGTGCCTATCAAGAGACCCAGTACTTC.

The chain employs TRBV20-1 and TRBJ2-7; a possible D gene is TRBD2 (7 bases). This CDR3 is built from 14 residues. Germline V CDR1 and CDR2: DFQATT, SNEGSKA (reference sequence). V was trimmed by 3 bases and J by 7 bases, leaving 19 bases between them. The CDR3 protein is CSASPGGRGNEQYF. Written as DNA, the CDR3 is TGCAGTGCTAGTCCGGGGGGCCGGGGTAATGAGCAGTACTTC.

This clonotype was observed a handful of times. The CDR3 sequence: CASSVAGSNEQFF. The CDR3 DNA reads as TGTGCCAGCAGCGTAGCGGGTTCCAATGAGCAGTTCTTC. The chain is built from TRBV9 and TRBJ2-1, with D unresolved. The CDR3 length is 13 residues. Germline V gives CDR1 SGDLS, CDR2 YYNGEE. The V and J ends lost 0 bases and 6 bases respectively, with 7 bases between them.

This chain connects TRBV9 to TRBJ2-2, with D perhaps TRBD2 (6 bases). V was shortened by 4 bases and J by 6 bases, with 19 bases between the two germline ends. Germline-derived CDR1 and CDR2 are SGDLS and YYNGEE. The CDR3 is 16 residues long. CDR3 amino acids: CASSYQTGGASGELFF. Written as DNA, the CDR3 is TGTGCCAGCAGCTACCAAACCGGCGGGGCTTCCGGGGAGCTGTTTTTT.

The rearrangement links TRBV10-3 to TRBJ1-1; D uncertain. V was trimmed by 4 bases and J by 4 bases, leaving 13 bases between them. The CDR3 extends over 14 amino acids. The germline CDR1 and CDR2 sequences are ENHRY and SYGVKD. Written as DNA, the CDR3 is TGTGCCATCAGTGCGTTCAGCGGGGTCACTGAAGCTTTCTTT. This codes for CAISAFSGVTEAFF.

This chain joins TRBV7-2 and TRBJ1-1; the D is unclear. The CDR3 sequence is 15 residues long. Germline CDR1 and CDR2: SGHTA and FQGNSA. The ends were cut back, 4 bases at V and 2 bases at J, with 14 bases in the middle. The CDR3 here is CASSWAGVGNTEAFF. The CDR3 nucleotides read TGTGCCAGCAGCTGGGCTGGCGTCGGAAACACTGAAGCTTTCTTT.